The clone carrying this TCR beta chain was seen a few times. This sample is drawn from a study of blood T cell repertoires in COVID-19. The length of the CDR3 is 14 residues. Trimming stripped 5 bases from V and 4 bases from J, with 11 bases between. Germline V gene data show CDR1 as SGHNT and CDR2 as YENEEA. Method: immunoSEQ multiplex PCR; TCRdb's copy keeps in-frame clones and lacks some. The sample contains about 220,000 clones, roughly 85% of which appear only once. Sequencing used peripheral blood. The J gene is TRBJ1-4, the V gene TRBV11-3; possibly TRBD1 for D (6 bases). This TCR was sampled from a woman aged 65 to 85 with COVID-19, enrolled during active disease. CDR3 sequence reads: CASSEPGVNEKLFF. As DNA, the CDR3 is TGTGCCAGCAGCGAGCCAGGGGTTAATGAAAAACTGTTTTTT.